This T cell receptor (beta chain) came from a study of T-cell reconstitution after alpha-beta-depleted transplantation in children. General study results and limits: The authors attributed T-cell counts and diversity one year after transplant mostly to newly produced T cells. Surviving thymic progenitors and recipient T cells were the source of high TCRbeta diversity at day 60 in some patients.

Details on this clonotype: The antigen is not known.

Molecular barcoding with unique molecular identifiers was used for the TCRbeta library. TCRdb independently ran MiXCR on the PCR reads; one entry per CDR3 protein. The sample has about 830,000 distinct CDR3 sequences, less than 20% seen once. Germline V gene data show CDR1 as SGDLS and CDR2 as YYNGEE. The CDR3 spans 13 residues. The V gene lost 0 bases and the J gene lost 7 bases, with 8 bases spanning the gap. This receptor was obtained from a male patient between 5 and 17 years old who had a stem cell transplant for acute lymphoblastic leukemia, so the T cells may come from the graft donor. The sample in question was PBMCs, mostly from graft donor cells, obtained 360 days after TCRalphabeta/CD19-depleted stem cell transplant. The chain links TRBV9 to TRBJ2-1; D remains ambiguous. The CDR3 is CASSVGPRNEQFF. The CDR3 DNA is TGTGCCAGCAGCGTAGGTCCCAGGAATGAGCAGTTCTTC.